The clone carrying this TCR beta chain was found many times. Its antigen remains unknown. This record belongs to a study of CD8 T cells in ankylosing spondylitis. Study observations and caveats: Matched ankylosing spondylitis synovial fluid reportedly showed significant enrichment of disease-linked clones.

TCRdb fed the 5' RACE reads into MiXCR, producing one record per CDR3 protein. Found here are about 240,000 distinct CDR3 sequences, roughly a quarter of them singletons; the top ten hold less than 0.75%. CDR1 is DFQATT and CDR2 is SNEGSKA in the germline V gene (reference sequence). CDR3 size: 12 residues. Trimming pared 3 bases from V and 2 bases from J, leaving 8 bases between. V and J are TRBV20-1 and TRBJ2-7; D gene unclear. Sequencing input: blood, either unsorted or a sorted T cell fraction (not recorded which). This receptor was identified in a male donor with ankylosing spondylitis or in good health (not recorded which). The DNA for the CDR3 is TGCAGTGCTAGTGGGGAACCCTACGAGCAGTACTTC. It encodes CSASGEPYEQYF.